A single TCR beta chain is shown here with its context. The source of the sample is a study of blood T cell repertoires in COVID-19. Whole-study context: The United States, Italy and Spain supplied acute and convalescent COVID-19 samples.

Assay: immunoSEQ multiplex PCR; the TCRdb copy retains only in-frame clones and omits some. Seen here are over 45,000 clones, around 90% observed once, and the top ten hold around 6.5%. The V gene's germline CDR1 is SQVTM and CDR2 ANQGSEA. V shed 7 bases and J 6 bases; nucleotides not matched to a gene: 5. There are 11 residues in the CDR3. This TCR was sampled from a man in his forties or fifties with active COVID-19. The sample was peripheral blood. This chain connects TRBV29-1 to TRBJ2-7; TRBD1 aligns across 8 bases. The CDR3 coding sequence is TGCAGCGCCAACAGGGGGATCGAGCAGTACTTC. Its protein product is CSANRGIEQYF.